Shown below are 26 T cell receptor beta chains from a single sample sequenced in a study of human CD8 memory T cell subsets. Libraries of TCR beta chains were produced by 5' RACE (UMI-labeled). TCRdb reprocessed the 5' RACE reads and reports one entry per CDR3 protein, with no DNA. Its table records fewer than 9,500 distinct CDR3 sequences. TPEX cells were early memory CD8+ T cells (CCR7+ PD-1+ TIGIT+) that had exhausted-like traits. Material for sequencing was CD8+ T cells from PBMCs. These receptor sequences come from a human donor in good health.

The J gene is TRBJ1-5, the V gene TRBV9. This CDR3 comprises 17 residues. The germline V gene has CDR1 SGDLS and CDR2 YYNGEE. The chain's CDR3 is CASSTSEEGPDLGPQHF. The full variable domain, with the rest looked up from reference TRBV9 and TRBJ1-5, is DSGVTQTPKHLITATGQRVTLRCSPRSGDLSVYWYQQSLDQGLQFLIQYYNGEERAKGNILERFSAQQFPDLHSELNLSSLELGDSALYFCASSTSEEGPDLGPQHFGDGTRLSIL.

Frequency places this clonotype as medium-sized. CDR3 region: CATSGGTANTGELFF. The chain couples TRBV24-1 to TRBJ2-2. Germline-derived CDR1 and CDR2 are KGHDR and SFDVKD. The CDR3 is made up of 15 amino acids.

The V and J genes are TRBV2 and TRBJ2-3; TCRdb's D call of TRBD2 is untestable without DNA. There are 15 residues in the CDR3. In germline, CDR1 is SNHLY, CDR2 FYNNEI. The CDR3 loop reads CASSSAGVLPDTQYF.

This chain connects TRBV9 to TRBJ2-6; the D call from TCRdb, TRBD1, cannot be confirmed without DNA. Germline V gives CDR1 SGDLS, CDR2 YYNGEE. The CDR3 runs to 14 residues. CDR3 protein: CASSGTRKANVLTF.

This chain uses TRBV20-1 with TRBJ2-1; the TRBD1 assignment by TCRdb is unverifiable without DNA. CDR3 length: 12 residues. Germline V gene lookup returns CDR1 DFQATT and CDR2 SNEGSKA (reference sequence). CDR3 amino acids: CSAEGGYNEQFF.

The V call is TRBV20-1, the J call TRBJ1-6; the TRBD1 assignment by TCRdb is unverifiable without DNA. CDR3 length: 19 residues. Germline V gives CDR1 DFQATT, CDR2 SNEGSKA (reference sequence). CDR3 in amino acids: CSARDPVTGTGAINSPLHF.

The CDR3 sequence: CASSFTSGENEQFF. This sequence joins TRBV5-1 and TRBJ2-1; TCRdb indicates TRBD2, and absent DNA this call remains unverified. This CDR3 spans 14 amino acids. CDR1 is SGHRS and CDR2 is YFSETQ in the germline V gene.

This clonotype counts as medium-sized by frequency. The V call is TRBV20-1, the J call TRBJ2-7; the D gene TCRdb calls, TRBD1, cannot be checked with no DNA. The CDR3 is made up of 13 amino acids. Germline V gene data show CDR1 as DFQATT and CDR2 as SNEGSKA (reference sequence). CDR3 residues: CSAPALYSYEQYF.

The V and J genes are TRBV9 and TRBJ2-7; checking the TCRdb D call of TRBD1 is not possible without DNA. CDR1 is SGDLS and CDR2 is YYNGEE in the germline V gene. The CDR3 extends over 12 amino acids. CDR3 sequence: CASSGPGPEQYF.

The chain recombines TRBV6-5 with TRBJ2-1. CDR1 MNHEY and CDR2 SVGAGI come from the germline V gene. There are 15 residues in the CDR3. The CDR3 region is CASRVGPVAYNEQFF.

V gene TRBV2 combines with J gene TRBJ2-2; no DNA is available, so the TRBD1 call from TCRdb remains unchecked. CDR3 length equals 16 residues. In germline, CDR1 is SNHLY, CDR2 FYNNEI. CDR3 residues: CASIPPQGANTGELFF.

This chain connects TRBV12-3 or TRBV12-4 to TRBJ2-1; the D gene TCRdb calls, TRBD2, cannot be checked with no DNA. The CDR3 extends over 12 amino acids. The CDR3 protein is CASLAIWNEQFF.

The chain joins TRBV4-1 to TRBJ2-3; TCRdb picks TRBD2, but there is no DNA to check that call. Germline V CDR1 and CDR2: MGHRA, YSYEKL. There are 16 residues in the CDR3. The chain's CDR3 is CASSQAPAGGTDTQYF.

CDR3: CASSIFPGGGGYEQYF. The chain combines TRBV19 with TRBJ2-7; TCRdb names TRBD1, which stays unverified in the absence of DNA. The CDR3 totals 16 residues. From germline, CDR1 is LNHDA and CDR2 SQIVND (reference sequence).

The chain employs TRBV10-3 and TRBJ2-1; TCRdb's D call, TRBD1, is unchecked because there is no DNA. The CDR3 sequence is 14 residues long. Germline V CDR1 and CDR2: ENHRY, SYGVKD. The chain's CDR3 is CAISESAGVNEQFF.

V usage is TRBV5-1 and J usage is TRBJ2-7. Germline CDR1 and CDR2: SGHRS and YFSETQ. This CDR3 has 14 residues. The CDR3 here is CASSLGPQNYEQYF.

This chain uses TRBV11-3 with TRBJ2-5; the D gene TCRdb calls, TRBD1, cannot be checked with no DNA. The germline V gene encodes CDR1 SGHNT and CDR2 YENEEA. The CDR3 spans 15 residues. This chain's CDR3 is CASSEYDREGETQYF.

CDR3 amino acids: CATSPPENLYEQYF. The V gene is TRBV15, the J gene TRBJ2-7; TCRdb designates TRBD2, a call that cannot be tested without DNA. The CDR3 spans 14 residues. CDR1 and CDR2 from the germline V gene are LNHNV and YYDKDF (reference sequence).

The chain carries TRBV7-9 and TRBJ2-1; the D call of TRBD1 rests on TCRdb alone, since no DNA is present to check it. This CDR3 has 17 amino acids. Germline assignment: CDR1 SEHNR and CDR2 FQNEAQ (reference sequence). CDR3: CASSRGDAGQGGNEQFF.

The chain has TRBV6-6 and TRBJ2-7; without DNA, the TCRdb call of TRBD1 cannot be checked. Germline CDR1 and CDR2: MNHNY and SVGAGI (reference sequence). The CDR3 spans 13 residues. The CDR3 loop is CASRIPQGLEQYF.

This rearrangement joins TRBV7-8 to TRBJ2-7. Germline V lookup: CDR1 SGHVS, CDR2 FQNEAQ. This CDR3 contains 12 residues. CDR3 sequence: CASSLGSSEQYF.

The V call is TRBV9, the J call TRBJ2-5. The CDR3 consists of 15 residues. CDR1 and CDR2 (germline): SGDLS, YYNGEE. The CDR3 protein is CASSVDVNTGETQYF. The whole variable domain, filled in from reference TRBV9 and TRBJ2-5, reads DSGVTQTPKHLITATGQRVTLRCSPRSGDLSVYWYQQSLDQGLQFLIQYYNGEERAKGNILERFSAQQFPDLHSELNLSSLELGDSALYFCASSVDVNTGETQYFGPGTRLLVL.

The chain has TRBV28 and TRBJ2-7; TCRdb's D call, TRBD1, is unchecked because there is no DNA. The CDR3 runs 16 residues. Germline lookup yields CDR1 MDHEN and CDR2 SYDVKM. CDR3 loop: CASSPSPGGRAYEQYF.

The chain uses TRBV16 and TRBJ1-5. The CDR3 consists of 15 residues. Germline CDR1 reads KGHSY; CDR2 reads FQNENV. CDR3 protein: CARRCRRLSNQPQHF.

The chain couples TRBV28 to TRBJ2-2; the D call of TRBD2 rests on TCRdb alone, since no DNA is present to check it. The CDR3 is 13 residues long. Germline CDR1 and CDR2: MDHEN and SYDVKM. CDR3 region: CASSKLATGELFF.

This chain joins TRBV7-9 and TRBJ2-1. The germline gives CDR1 SEHNR, CDR2 FQNEAQ (reference sequence). There are 16 residues in the CDR3. The CDR3 here is CASSFIGKLVHNEQFF.